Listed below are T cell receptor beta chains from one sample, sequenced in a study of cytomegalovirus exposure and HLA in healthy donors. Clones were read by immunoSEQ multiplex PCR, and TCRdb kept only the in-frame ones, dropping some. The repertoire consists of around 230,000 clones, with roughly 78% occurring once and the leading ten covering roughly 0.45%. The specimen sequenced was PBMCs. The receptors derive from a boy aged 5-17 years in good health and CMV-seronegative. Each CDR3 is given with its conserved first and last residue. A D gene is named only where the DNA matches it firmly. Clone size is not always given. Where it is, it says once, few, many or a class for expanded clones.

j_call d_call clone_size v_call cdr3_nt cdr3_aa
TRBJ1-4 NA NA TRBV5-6 TGTGCCAGCAGCAACCTGTGGGAGCCTAATGAAAAACTGTTTTTT CASSNLWEPNEKLFF
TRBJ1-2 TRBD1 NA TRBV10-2 TGCGCCAGCAGTGACAGGGGGCAGGGCTATGGCTACACCTTC CASSDRGQGYGYTF
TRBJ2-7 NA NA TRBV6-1 TGTGCCAGCAGTGTTTACAGGAATGCCTACGAGCAGTACTTC CASSVYRNAYEQYF
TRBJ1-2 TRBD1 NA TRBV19 TGTGCCAGTAGTATCCCACAGGGGGGATTCGGCTACACCTTC CASSIPQGGFGYTF
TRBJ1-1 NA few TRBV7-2 TGTGCCAGCAGCTGGGTCAGGGAAACCGGCGCTTTCTTT CASSWVRETGAFF
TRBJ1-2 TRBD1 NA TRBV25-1 TGTGCCAGCAGTGAGGGGACAGCTGACTTTAACTATGGCTACACCTTC CASSEGTADFNYGYTF
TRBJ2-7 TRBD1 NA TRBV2 TGTGCCAGCAGCTCCGGGACAGGGTATTACGAGCAGTACTTC CASSSGTGYYEQYF
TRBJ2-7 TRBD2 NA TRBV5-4 TGTGCCAGCGCCTCCCTGGGCGGGGGTCCCTACGAGCAGTACTTC CASASLGGGPYEQYF
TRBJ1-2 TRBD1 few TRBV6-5 TGTGCCAGCAGTTCCGAGACAGGGAGCTATGGCTACACCTTC CASSSETGSYGYTF
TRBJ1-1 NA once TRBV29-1 TGCAGCGTTGAAGTCAACGAGGACACTGAAGCTTTCTTT CSVEVNEDTEAFF
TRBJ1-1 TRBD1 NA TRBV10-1 TGCGCCAGCAGTCGGGACAGGGGTACTGAAGCTTTCTTT CASSRDRGTEAFF
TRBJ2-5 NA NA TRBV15 TGTGCCACCAGCAGAGGTCTAGCAAGGGGGGGCCAAGAGACCCAGTACTTC CATSRGLARGGQETQYF
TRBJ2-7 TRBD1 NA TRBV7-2 TGTGCCAACAGCTTTTCGGGGTACAGGGGCGACGGCGAGCAGTACTTC CANSFSGYRGDGEQYF
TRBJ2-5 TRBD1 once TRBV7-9 TGTGCCAGCAGCCGGGGGACCGGGACAGGGGGGACCCAGTACTTC CASSRGTGTGGTQYF
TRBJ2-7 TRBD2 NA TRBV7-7 TGTGCCAGCAGCGTTCAAGCGGGGGTAACCTACGAGCAGTACTTC CASSVQAGVTYEQYF
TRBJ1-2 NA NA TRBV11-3 TGTGCCAGCAGCTTTAGTACCCGGGGATCCTACTCAGATGGCTACACCTTC CASSFSTRGSYSDGYTF
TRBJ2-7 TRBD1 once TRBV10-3 TGTGCCACCTCCGGGACAGGGGGCTATATAACCTACGAGCAGTACTTC CATSGTGGYITYEQYF
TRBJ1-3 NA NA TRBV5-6 TGTGCCAGCAGCTTGGTACAGGCTTGGGGAAACACCATATATTTT CASSLVQAWGNTIYF
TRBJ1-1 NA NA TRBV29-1 TGCAGCGTTAATGAGGGGGACACTGAAGCTTTCTTT CSVNEGDTEAFF
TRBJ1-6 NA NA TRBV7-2 TGTGCCAGCAGCCCTTGGACAGATTCACCCCTCCACTTT CASSPWTDSPLHF
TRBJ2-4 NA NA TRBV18 TGTGCCAGCTCACCTTGGACAGAAGAACTAGCCAAAAACATTCAGTACTTC CASSPWTEELAKNIQYF
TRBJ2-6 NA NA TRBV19 TGTGCCAGTAGTTCCCGGGGTGGTGGGGCCAACGTCCTGACTTTC CASSSRGGGANVLTF
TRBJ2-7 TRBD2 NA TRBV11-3 TGTGCCAGCAGCTTACTAGCGGGAGGTTCGGGCTACGAGCAGTACTTC CASSLLAGGSGYEQYF
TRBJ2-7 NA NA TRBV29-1 TGCAGCGTTGCGGATGTGGGAGCCGGGCGTAGTTATGAGCAGTACTTC CSVADVGAGRSYEQYF
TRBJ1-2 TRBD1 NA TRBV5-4 TGTGCCAGCAGTTTAAAAGCCGGGACAGTATATAACTATGGCTACACCTTC CASSLKAGTVYNYGYTF
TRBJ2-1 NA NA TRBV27 TGTGCCAGCAGTTTATCAGGTAGCGGCTCCTACAATGAGCAGTTCTTC CASSLSGSGSYNEQFF
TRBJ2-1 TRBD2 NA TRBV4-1 TGCGCCAGCAGCTCAGAGACTAGCGGGTCCTACAATGAGCAGTTCTTC CASSSETSGSYNEQFF
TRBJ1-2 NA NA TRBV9 TGTGCCAGCAGCCCCCAGACAGAGAACTATGGCTACACCTTC CASSPQTENYGYTF
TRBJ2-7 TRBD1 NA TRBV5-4 TGTGCCAGCAGCTGGGGACAGGGTTCCTACGAGCAGTACTTC CASSWGQGSYEQYF
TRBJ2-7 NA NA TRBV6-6 TGTGCCGCGGGCTCCCCACTCTCCTACGAGCAGTACTTC CAAGSPLSYEQYF
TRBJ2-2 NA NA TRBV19 TGTGCCAGTAGTTATGGACGGGGCGGGGAGCTGTTTTTT CASSYGRGGELFF
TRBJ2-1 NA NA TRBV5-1 TGCGCCAGCAGGCGAGCCGGGAGCAGCTCCTACAATGAGCAGTTCTTC CASRRAGSSSYNEQFF
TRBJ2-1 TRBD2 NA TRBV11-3 TGTGCCAGCAGCTTGAGTAGCGGGAGGTACAATGAGCAGTTCTTC CASSLSSGRYNEQFF
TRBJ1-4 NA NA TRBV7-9 TGTGCCAGCAGCTTAGACAGGCTCTTTAATGAAAAACTGTTTTTT CASSLDRLFNEKLFF
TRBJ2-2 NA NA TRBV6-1 TGTGCCACCCTACAGGGTGCGAACACCGGGGAGCTGTTTTTT CATLQGANTGELFF